The sample holds a few counts of the clone carrying this T cell receptor beta chain. This sample stems from a study of early T cells in non-severe SARS-CoV-2 infection. Germline-derived CDR1 and CDR2 are MNHNY and SVGAGI (reference sequence). Trimming removed 2 bases at V and 0 bases at J, with 13 bases between. The CDR3 covers 17 residues. One entry per CDR3 protein results from TCRdb running MiXCR on the 5' RACE reads. The repertoire has about 83,000 distinct CDR3 sequences, roughly an eighth of them found once; the top ten carry over 6.5%. The receptor was derived from an adult who was a healthcare worker with PCR-confirmed SARS-CoV-2 infection or an uninfected control (not recorded which). The chain recombines TRBV6-6 with TRBJ1-4; D is possibly TRBD1 (5 bases). The source material was whole blood. Here the CDR3 DNA reads TGTGCCAGCAGTTACCCCGACAGCACCGCAACTAATGAAAAACTGTTTTTT. It yields the protein CASSYPDSTATNEKLFF.